These T cell receptor beta chains were read from a single sample in a study of beta chain features in type 1 diabetes. Libraries were prepared by immunoSEQ multiplex PCR; TCRdb keeps only in-frame clonotypes and omits some of them. The sample lists hundreds of thousands of clones; roughly 15% were seen once. The sequencing input was naive CD4+ T cells from blood. All receptors come from a man younger than 35 in good health. The CDR3 runs from the conserved cysteine through the conserved F or W. The order of the fields is clone size, D gene, V gene, J gene, CDR3 DNA, CDR3 protein. A D gene is named only where the DNA matches it firmly. Rows give clone size only sometimes, using once, few, many, or a class for an expanded clone.

-	TRBD2	TRBV14	TRBJ2-5	TGTGCCAGCAGCCCGCAAGCGGGAGGGTTTGAGACCCAGTACTTC	CASSPQAGGFETQYF
-	-	TRBV9	TRBJ1-2	TGTGCCAGCAGCGTAGAACAGGGACGAAACTATGGCTACACCTTC	CASSVEQGRNYGYTF
-	-	TRBV5-1	TRBJ2-3	TGCGCCAGCAGCCTCCGGACTAGGGGGGGCACAGATACGCAGTATTTT	CASSLRTRGGTDTQYF
-	TRBD1	TRBV7-2	TRBJ2-5	TGTGCCAGCAGCAAAGGACAGGGCCAGTACTTC	CASSKGQGQYF
-	-	TRBV15	TRBJ2-2	TGTGCCACCAGCAGAGTTGTGGAGGGCCTGTTTTTT	CATSRVVEGLFF
few	-	TRBV15	TRBJ1-5	TGTGCCACCAGCAGAGACCGTCCCAGGGATCAGCCCCAGCATTTT	CATSRDRPRDQPQHF
-	-	TRBV6-4	TRBJ1-2	TGTGCCAGCAGTGACGGGGATCGCTACACCTTC	CASSDGDRYTF
few	TRBD1	TRBV9	TRBJ1-2	TGTGCCAGCAGCGTTCGGACAGGGGGCTCTGGCTACACCTTC	CASSVRTGGSGYTF
once	TRBD2	TRBV28	TRBJ2-7	TGTGCCAGCAGCCTTAGCGGGGGGTTCCCCTACGAGCAGTACTTC	CASSLSGGFPYEQYF
-	-	TRBV28	TRBJ1-2	TGTGCCAGCAGTTCCGGCGGTACTAACTATGGCTACACCTTC	CASSSGGTNYGYTF
-	-	TRBV30	TRBJ2-7	TGTGCCTGGAGTGTAGGCGGGCTCTCCTACGAGCAGTACTTC	CAWSVGGLSYEQYF
few	-	TRBV29-1	TRBJ1-2	TGCAGCGTACACGACACGGGTAACTATGGCTACACCTTC	CSVHDTGNYGYTF
few	-	TRBV4-3	TRBJ1-3	TGCGCCAGCAGCCGATTAACAGGGAACTCTGGAAACACCATATATTTT	CASSRLTGNSGNTIYF